Each of the 10 T cell receptor beta chains below was sequenced from the same sample in a study of human T cells and chemical hapten exposure. This sample's time point: patch test 2, 6 weeks after DPC sensitization. Treatment here: therapeutic diphenylcyclopropenone sensitization with weekly scalp DPC. TCRdb passed the RACE reads through MiXCR, listing each CDR3 protein once. The profile shows 140,000 or so distinct CDR3 sequences, roughly 10% of them singletons. The source material was whole blood, sampled in connection with sensitization to the hapten diphenylcyclopropenone (DPC). The receptor source for this set is a woman aged 50 to 65 with alopecia areata. Some clones in this sample may be carry-over from other donors' samples.

This clonotype was seen once. An end of the junction does not agree with germline; a read error may underlie this. The chain couples TRBV28 to TRBJ2-3, with a possible D match to TRBD2 (8 bases). The CDR3 is 15 amino acids. The germline V gene has CDR1 MDHEN and CDR2 SYDVKM. The CDR3 loop reads CASSLSGRGTETQYF. The CDR3 nucleotides are TGTGCCAGCAGTTTGAGCGGGAGAGGGACAGAAACGCAGTATTTT.

The table lists this clonotype with a few counts. The CDR3 nucleotides read TGTGCCTGGAGTGCCACAGATACGCAGTATTTT. This sequence encodes CAWSATDTQYF. This rearrangement joins TRBV30 to TRBJ2-3, with unresolved D. The CDR3 is 11 amino acids. Germline CDR1 GTSNPN, CDR2 SVGIG (reference sequence). Between the trimmed V and J ends, which lost 1 base and 2 bases, there was a span of 1 base.

The chain couples TRBV11-2 to TRBJ2-4; D ambiguous. Per the germline V gene, CDR1 is SGHAT and CDR2 is FQNNGV. The CDR3 totals 13 residues. V lost 7 bases to trimming and J lost 5 bases, with 12 bases between them. The CDR3 region has the DNA TGTGCCAGCAAGGGTCAACTCCAAAACATTCAGTACTTC. Translated, it gives CASKGQLQNIQYF.

A few counts support this clonotype. The rearrangement uses TRBV6-2 or TRBV6-3 and TRBJ2-7, with D perhaps TRBD1 or TRBD2 (5 bases each). Germline V gene sequence: CDR1 MNHEY, CDR2 SVGEGT. The CDR3 sequence is 13 residues long. Trimming pared 6 bases from V and 2 bases from J, leaving 11 bases between. The CDR3 sequence is CASSPGTPYEQYF. In DNA, the CDR3 is TGTGCCAGCAGCCCCGGGACCCCCTACGAGCAGTACTTC.

The rearrangement links TRBV19 to TRBJ2-3; D is unresolved. The CDR3 has 17 residues. With 0 bases removed from V and 0 bases from J, the gap between germline ends came to 13 bases. CDR1 is LNHDA and CDR2 is SQIVND in the germline V gene (reference sequence). CDR3 in amino acids: CASSIDLSGTSTDTQYF. In DNA form, the CDR3 reads TGTGCCAGTAGTATAGATCTATCGGGCACAAGCACAGATACGCAGTATTTT.

This clonotype was seen more than once but under ten times. The genes are TRBV6-5 and TRBJ1-2, with 10 bases that match TRBD1. V trimming: 6 bases; J trimming: 4 bases; junction bases outside the gene matches: 8. The CDR3 totals 15 residues. Germline V gives CDR1 MNHEY, CDR2 SVGAGI. CDR3 protein: CASRKDRGRGYGYTF. The CDR3 DNA follows: TGTGCCAGCAGGAAAGACAGGGGGCGCGGCTATGGCTACACCTTC.

CDR3 sequence (DNA): TGTGCCAGTAGTATAGCCTACAGCAATCAGCCCCAGCATTTT. Translating gives CASSIAYSNQPQHF. The rearrangement links TRBV19 to TRBJ1-5; no reliable D call. The CDR3 length is 14 residues. CDR1 is LNHDA and CDR2 is SQIVND in the germline V gene (reference sequence). V lost 1 base, J lost 1 base, and 5 bases lay in between.

The chain links TRBV20-1 to TRBJ1-5; maybe TRBD1 (6 bases). V lost 0 bases to trimming and J lost 9 bases, with 9 bases between them. The CDR3 contains 12 residues. The germline CDR1 and CDR2 sequences are DFQATT and SNEGSKA (reference sequence). CDR3 sequence: CSARETQGPQHF. The CDR3, as DNA: TGCAGTGCTAGAGAGACACAGGGGCCCCAGCATTTT.

With respect to this clonotype: The junction departs from the called germline gene at one end, perhaps through a read error. The rearrangement joins TRBV5-1 to TRBJ2-3; tentatively, D is TRBD2 (6 bases). Germline lookup yields CDR1 SGHRS and CDR2 YFSETQ. The CDR3 extends over 15 amino acids. The CDR3 DNA is TGCGCCAGCAGCTTGGAACTAGCCGGCACAGATATGCAGTATTTT. This gives the protein CASSLELAGTDMQYF.

The sample holds many counts of this clonotype. The rearrangement joins TRBV2 to TRBJ1-1, with a possible D match to TRBD1 (5 bases). Germline V gives CDR1 SNHLY, CDR2 FYNNEI. Trimming cost V 4 bases and J 3 bases, with 18 bases left between them. The length of the CDR3 is 16 residues. As DNA, the CDR3 is TGTGCCAGCAGTGGACTGTTCGGGGTAGGGGACACTGAAGCTTTCTTT. Protein: CASSGLFGVGDTEAFF.